These 17 T cell receptor beta chains were sequenced from one sample in a study of follicular helper T cells after annual influenza vaccination. Produced via immunoSEQ multiplex PCR; TCRdb's table is partial and in-frame only. Of about 14,000 clones in the sample, about 77% were seen once. Time point: 2015-2016 season, pre-vaccination. The sample here was CXCR5- memory CD4+ T cells sorted from blood, taken on the day of influenza vaccination. The receptors stem from an adult who received the influenza vaccine.

The V gene is TRBV28, the J gene TRBJ1-5; D perhaps matches TRBD1 (5 bases). Trimming removed 6 bases from V and 6 bases from J, with 21 bases in between. CDR1 and CDR2 (germline): MDHEN, SYDVKM. The CDR3 consists of 16 residues. CDR3 sequence (DNA): TGTGCCAGCAGACGACCAACGAAAGGGGATAGTCAGCCCCAGCATTTT. Protein: CASRRPTKGDSQPQHF.

The chain links TRBV28 to TRBJ1-2; no reliable D call. The CDR3 contains 14 residues. V lost 7 bases to trimming and J lost 3 bases, with 15 bases between them. Germline loops: CDR1 MDHEN, CDR2 SYDVKM. The CDR3 sequence: CASTPPHNHYGYTF. CDR3 DNA sequence: TGTGCCAGCACCCCACCACATAATCACTATGGCTACACCTTC.

This clone was seen a handful of times. The V and J genes are TRBV21-1 and TRBJ1-2. TRBV21-1 constitutes a pseudogene. The CDR3 spans 10 residues. CDR3 residues: CASSPNGANF. Here the CDR3 DNA reads TGTGCCAGCAGTCCAAACGGGGCTAATTTC.

The count of this clone is one. The gene calls are TRBV4-1 and TRBJ1-2, with a weak D call TRBD1 (5 bases). V lost 0 bases and J lost 4, with 12 bases in between. This CDR3 has 15 residues. Germline V CDR1 and CDR2: MGHRA, YSYEKL. The CDR3 reads CASSQDRTGTYGYTF. The CDR3 DNA sequence: TGCGCCAGCAGCCAAGACAGAACAGGAACCTATGGCTACACCTTC.

V is TRBV5-5 and J is TRBJ2-3, with TRBD1 as a possible D gene (5 bases). V lost 1 base to trimming and J lost 8 bases, with 20 bases between them. The CDR3 has 16 amino acids. The germline CDR1 and CDR2 sequences are SGHKS and YYEKEE (reference sequence). In nucleotides, the CDR3 is TGTGCCAGCAGCTTGCGCGGCCAGGGCGGTTTGGGTACGCAGTATTTT. Translating it yields CASSLRGQGGLGTQYF.

The CDR3 spells CASSDRGRLDTQYF. Here the CDR3 DNA reads TGTGCCAGCAGTGACAGGGGGCGTCTGGATACGCAGTATTTT. The chain uses TRBV25-1 and TRBJ2-3; the match to TRBD1 covers 8 bases. The CDR3 sequence is 14 residues long. V gave up 3 bases and J gave up 6 bases; unmatched junction bases: 5. Looked up from germline, CDR1 is MGHDK and CDR2 is SYGVNS.

There are a few counts of this clone. The gene calls are TRBV18 and TRBJ2-5; the D gene could be TRBD1 or TRBD2 (5 bases each). The V end was cut by 2 bases, the J end by 7 bases, with 8 bases between. The CDR3 sequence is 12 residues long. Germline loops: CDR1 KGHSH, CDR2 LQKENI. Written as DNA, the CDR3 is TGTGCCAGCTCACCAGGGGGTATGACCCAGTACTTC. Its translation is CASSPGGMTQYF.

The chain is built from TRBV28 and TRBJ2-6, with unresolved D. V shed 1 base and J shed 0 bases, with 4 bases lying between them. There are 15 residues in the CDR3. CDR1 is MDHEN and CDR2 is SYDVKM in the germline V gene. The CDR3 sequence: CASSLYGSGANVLTF. The CDR3 bases are TGTGCCAGCAGTTTATATGGCTCTGGGGCCAACGTCCTGACTTTC.

The rearrangement uses TRBV11-2 and TRBJ1-1; no clear D. The V gene's germline CDR1 is SGHAT and CDR2 FQNNGV. The V end was cut by 1 base, the J end by 1 base, with 7 bases between. This CDR3 has 14 amino acids. In DNA form, the CDR3 reads TGTGCCAGCAGCTTAGCGCGAGAGAACACTGAAGCTTTCTTT. The encoded protein is CASSLARENTEAFF.

This chain links TRBV2 with TRBJ1-2; 9 positions match TRBD1. This CDR3 region has 14 residues. V lost 7 bases and J lost 7; bases outside the gene matches: 10. Germline V gene sequence: CDR1 SNHLY, CDR2 FYNNEI. The CDR3 region is CASNWRQGVVGYTF. CDR3 DNA: TGTGCCAGCAATTGGAGACAGGGGGTAGTTGGCTACACCTTC.

This chain links TRBV2 with TRBJ2-3, with TRBD2 matching 7 bases. Germline V CDR1 and CDR2: SNHLY, FYNNEI. The length of the CDR3 is 16 residues. V lost 3 bases, J lost 2 bases, and 8 bases stayed unmatched. The CDR3 region has the DNA TGTGCCAGCAGTGATGAGAGGGACTATTACACAGATACGCAGTATTTT. It translates to CASSDERDYYTDTQYF.

The rearrangement uses TRBV7-2 and TRBJ2-1; D is possibly TRBD1 (6 bases). In germline, CDR1 is SGHTA, CDR2 FQGNSA. The CDR3 runs to 16 residues. V lost 2 bases, J lost 1 base, and 12 bases lay in between. CDR3 sequence: CASSLSPQGSYNEQFF. The DNA for the CDR3 is TGTGCCAGCAGCTTATCACCGCAGGGGTCCTACAATGAGCAGTTCTTC.

The chain links TRBV7-2 to TRBJ2-2; tentative D call: TRBD2 (6 bases). Germline V gene sequence: CDR1 SGHTA, CDR2 FQGNSA. The CDR3 is 16 amino acids. Trimming removed 5 bases from V and 2 bases from J, with 15 bases in between. CDR3 sequence (DNA): TGTGCCAGCAGCGACCCGGGGGTGGGAAACACCGGGGAGCTGTTTTTT. Its translation is CASSDPGVGNTGELFF.

V usage is TRBV29-1 and J usage is TRBJ1-1; D not resolved. CDR3 length equals 14 residues. Germline V gene lookup returns CDR1 SQVTM and CDR2 ANQGSEA. V was pared by 4 bases and J by 0 bases, with 12 bases between. CDR3 nucleotides: TGCAGCGTTGTCGGCCAGAACATGAACACTGAAGCTTTCTTT. This sequence encodes CSVVGQNMNTEAFF.

The gene calls are TRBV10-1 and TRBJ1-3, with D unclear. The V end lost 9 bases, the J end lost 12 bases, and 15 bases lay between the germline ends. CDR1 and CDR2 (germline): WNHNN, SYGVQD (reference sequence). The CDR3 contains 11 residues. DNA for the CDR3: TGCGCCAGGAGAGACCCGGCGGGCATATATTTT. Protein product: CARRDPAGIYF.

The V gene is TRBV6-6, the J gene TRBJ1-2, with TRBD1 as a possible D gene (6 bases). V was pared by 8 bases and J by 1 base, with 11 bases between. This CDR3 has 13 residues. Germline V lookup: CDR1 MNHNY, CDR2 SVGAGI (reference sequence). The CDR3 DNA follows: TGTGCCAGCGGAGGGGGAGGTAACTATGGCTACACCTTC. This translates into CASGGGGNYGYTF.

This clone was seen a handful of times. The chain uses TRBV18 and TRBJ2-6, with D perhaps TRBD2 (6 bases). Germline V gene data show CDR1 as KGHSH and CDR2 as LQKENI. The V and J ends lost 5 bases and 0 bases respectively, with 11 bases between them. The length of the CDR3 is 16 residues. CDR3 nucleotide sequence: TGTGCCAGCTCAGCGGGGCAGCTCTCTGGGGCCAACGTCCTGACTTTC. It codes for CASSAGQLSGANVLTF.